These T cell receptor beta chains were read from a single sample in a study of radiation and T cells in renal cell carcinoma. Libraries were prepared by immunoSEQ multiplex PCR; TCRdb keeps only in-frame clonotypes and omits some of them. The data show around 94,000 clones, about 88% seen once. The source was blood, collected from a patient whose treatment included radiotherapy and nephrectomy. Receptors were obtained from a man aged 50-60 years with renal cell carcinoma. CDR3s include the opening cysteine and the closing phenylalanine or tryptophan. D genes are given only for firm matches. The size of a clone is reported for some rows only, either as once, few or many, or as a class for expanded clones.

V: TRBV6-1
D: -
J: TRBJ2-7
size: -
DNA: TGTGCCAGCAGTGAACGTAACTCCTACGAGCAGTACTTC
CDR3: CASSERNSYEQYF

V: TRBV5-8
D: -
J: TRBJ2-7
size: -
DNA: TGTGCCAGCAGCTTGGGGCAGGGCGAGCAGTACTTC
CDR3: CASSLGQGEQYF

V: TRBV7-9
D: TRBD2
J: TRBJ2-7
size: -
DNA: TGTGCCAGCAGCAAAGCGGGGGGAGGCGAGCAGTACTTC
CDR3: CASSKAGGGEQYF

V: TRBV6-5
D: -
J: TRBJ2-6
size: -
DNA: TGTGCCAGCAGTTTAGGGCATACCTCGGTCCTGACTTTC
CDR3: CASSLGHTSVLTF

V: TRBV10-3
D: TRBD1
J: TRBJ1-3
size: -
DNA: TGTGCCATCCAGGGGGCTGGAAACACCATATATTTT
CDR3: CAIQGAGNTIYF

V: TRBV10-3
D: -
J: TRBJ1-1
size: -
DNA: TGTGCCATCAGTGAGTCGACCGCGGGATCTAACACTGAAGCTTTCTTT
CDR3: CAISESTAGSNTEAFF

V: TRBV5-6
D: TRBD2
J: TRBJ2-7
size: -
DNA: TGTGCCAGCAGCTTAGGACTAGCGGGAGGGGGCTACGAGCAGTACTTC
CDR3: CASSLGLAGGGYEQYF

V: TRBV5-4
D: TRBD1
J: TRBJ1-4
size: -
DNA: TGTGCCAGCAGCCCGGGACAGAATAATGAAAAACTGTTTTTT
CDR3: CASSPGQNNEKLFF

V: TRBV5-1
D: -
J: TRBJ1-2
size: -
DNA: TGCGCCAGCAGCCTTGTCGTAGGGGGGGACTATGGCTACACCTTC
CDR3: CASSLVVGGDYGYTF

V: TRBV28
D: -
J: TRBJ2-1
size: once
DNA: TGTGCCAGCAACGAGTTTTGGGATGAGCAGTTCTTC
CDR3: CASNEFWDEQFF

V: TRBV15
D: -
J: TRBJ1-2
size: few
DNA: TGTGCCACCAGCAGCGAGGGTGGCTATGGCTACACCTTC
CDR3: CATSSEGGYGYTF

V: TRBV7-9
D: -
J: TRBJ1-1
size: few
DNA: TGTGCCAGCACCACCTCGGGAGGGACTGAAGCTTTCTTT
CDR3: CASTTSGGTEAFF

V: TRBV5-1
D: TRBD1
J: TRBJ1-3
size: -
DNA: TGCGCCAGCAGCGTAACAGGGGGCTCTGGAAACACCATATATTTT
CDR3: CASSVTGGSGNTIYF

V: TRBV4-2
D: TRBD1
J: TRBJ1-5
size: -
DNA: TGTGCCAGCAGCCAGGGCCGGGACAGGGGTAATCAGCCCCAGCATTTT
CDR3: CASSQGRDRGNQPQHF

V: TRBV5-6
D: TRBD1
J: TRBJ2-7
size: -
DNA: TGTGCCAGCAGCTTGCCCGCAGGGGGCGGCACTATAACCTACGAGCAGTACTTC
CDR3: CASSLPAGGGTITYEQYF

V: TRBV29-1
D: -
J: TRBJ2-1
size: few
DNA: TGCAGCGTTGACGTGCTGGATGAGCAGTTCTTC
CDR3: CSVDVLDEQFF

V: TRBV5-4
D: -
J: TRBJ2-5
size: -
DNA: TGTGCCAGCTCTAGGGGGGAGACCCAGTACTTC
CDR3: CASSRGETQYF

V: TRBV7-9
D: TRBD1
J: TRBJ1-6
size: -
DNA: TGTGCCAGCAGCCAGGGACAGGGAGCCTCACCCCTCCACTTT
CDR3: CASSQGQGASPLHF

V: TRBV6-5
D: TRBD1
J: TRBJ1-3
size: few
DNA: TGTGCCAGCAGTTACGGAACAGGGGGTGACACCATATATTTT
CDR3: CASSYGTGGDTIYF

V: TRBV15
D: -
J: TRBJ1-5
size: -
DNA: TGTGCCACCAGCAGAGACGAGGGTGCACATCAGCCCCAGCATTTT
CDR3: CATSRDEGAHQPQHF

V: TRBV5-1
D: TRBD2
J: TRBJ2-1
size: -
DNA: TGCGCCAGCAGCTTGAACAAGGGACTAGCGGGGGAGATCAATGAGCAGTTCTTC
CDR3: CASSLNKGLAGEINEQFF

V: TRBV13
D: TRBD1
J: TRBJ2-1
size: -
DNA: TGTGCCAGTCAGGGGAAGACAGGGGCAGCCTATGAGCAGTTCTTC
CDR3: CASQGKTGAAYEQFF

V: TRBV5-1
D: TRBD1
J: TRBJ1-2
size: -
DNA: TGCGCCAGCAGCTGGTCCCAGGGGGCCTATGGCTACACCTTC
CDR3: CASSWSQGAYGYTF

V: TRBV30
D: TRBD1
J: TRBJ1-6
size: few
DNA: TGTGCCTGGAGCCGTGGACAGGGGGAAAATTCACCCCTCCACTTT
CDR3: CAWSRGQGENSPLHF

V: TRBV5-1
D: -
J: TRBJ1-4
size: -
DNA: TGCGCCAGCAGCTCCCCGTCCGGGACGGATGAAAAACTGTTTTTT
CDR3: CASSSPSGTDEKLFF

V: TRBV4-2
D: -
J: TRBJ2-3
size: -
DNA: TGTGCCAGCAGCCAAGATCGGAGGGATACGCAGTATTTT
CDR3: CASSQDRRDTQYF

V: TRBV21-1
D: -
J: TRBJ1-5
size: -
DNA: TGTGCCAGCACCCGGTATGGGGGCAGCAATCAGCCCCAGCATTTT
CDR3: CASTRYGGSNQPQHF

V: TRBV4-1
D: TRBD1
J: TRBJ2-7
size: -
DNA: TGCGCCAGCAGCCAAACGGGACAGGGGGCTGGCGAGCAGTACTTC
CDR3: CASSQTGQGAGEQYF

V: TRBV21-1
D: -
J: TRBJ1-1
size: -
DNA: TGTGCCAGCAGCAAAGATTTGCCCGTGTCGGCCACTGAAGCTTTCTTT
CDR3: CASSKDLPVSATEAFF

V: TRBV10-2
D: TRBD1
J: TRBJ2-1
size: -
DNA: TGCGCCAGCAGCCTGACAGGGAGCGGCAATGAGCAGTTCTTC
CDR3: CASSLTGSGNEQFF

V: TRBV30
D: -
J: TRBJ2-7
size: -
DNA: TGTGCCTGGAGTACCCCCTTGCTGGGTAGTAGGGACGAGCAGTACTTC
CDR3: CAWSTPLLGSRDEQYF

V: TRBV6-1
D: -
J: TRBJ1-5
size: few
DNA: TGTGCCAGCAGTGAATTCGTAGTCTCGCAGGGGCGCAATCAGCCCCAGCATTTT
CDR3: CASSEFVVSQGRNQPQHF

V: TRBV10-1
D: TRBD1
J: TRBJ1-2
size: -
DNA: TGCGCCAGTCAACAGGGGGCCGACTACTATGGCTACACCTTC
CDR3: CASQQGADYYGYTF

V: TRBV5-1
D: TRBD1
J: TRBJ1-2
size: -
DNA: TGCGCCAGCAGCTTGGGAGGGGGCGTCAATGATGGCTACACCTTC
CDR3: CASSLGGGVNDGYTF

V: TRBV6-5
D: -
J: TRBJ1-1
size: few
DNA: TGTGCCAGCAGTTACTCGGTCGGGGGCGGGACTGAAGCTTTCTTT
CDR3: CASSYSVGGGTEAFF

V: TRBV6-1
D: -
J: TRBJ1-5
size: once
DNA: TGTGCCAGCAGTGACACGGGGCAGGGCAATCAGCCCCAGCATTTT
CDR3: CASSDTGQGNQPQHF

V: TRBV6-5
D: -
J: TRBJ1-5
size: -
DNA: TGTGCCAGCAGTTACAGTTCGACCAGGGATCAGCCCCAGCATTTT
CDR3: CASSYSSTRDQPQHF

V: TRBV27
D: TRBD2
J: TRBJ2-3
size: -
DNA: TGTGCCAGCAGAGGATGGACTAGCGGCTACCCTTCCACAGATACGCAGTATTTT
CDR3: CASRGWTSGYPSTDTQYF

V: TRBV7-9
D: TRBD1
J: TRBJ2-7
size: -
DNA: TGTGCCAGCAGCGGGGGACGGACAGGGTACAACGAGCAGTACTTC
CDR3: CASSGGRTGYNEQYF

V: TRBV5-1
D: TRBD2
J: TRBJ2-1
size: -
DNA: TGCGCCAGCCGAGCACCGGGACTAGCGGGGGGAGATTCCTACAATGAGCAGTTCTTC
CDR3: CASRAPGLAGGDSYNEQFF

V: TRBV6-1
D: -
J: TRBJ2-1
size: -
DNA: TGTGCCAGCAGTGAAGCGCCAGGGAATGAGCAGTTCTTC
CDR3: CASSEAPGNEQFF

V: TRBV9
D: -
J: TRBJ1-2
size: -
DNA: TGTGCCAGCAGCGTAGATCCGGGGGTTAACTATGGCTACACCTTC
CDR3: CASSVDPGVNYGYTF

V: TRBV6-5
D: TRBD1
J: TRBJ1-2
size: -
DNA: TGTGCCAGCAGTACGGGGACAGGGTCCAACTATGGCTACACCTTC
CDR3: CASSTGTGSNYGYTF

V: TRBV6-6
D: -
J: TRBJ2-1
size: -
DNA: TGTGCCAGCAGTTACGGTACCAGCTCCTACAATGAGCAGTTCTTC
CDR3: CASSYGTSSYNEQFF

V: TRBV7-9
D: TRBD2
J: TRBJ2-1
size: few
DNA: TGTGCCAGCGGATTAGCGGGGCCCAAGTGGGATGAGCAGTTCTTC
CDR3: CASGLAGPKWDEQFF

V: TRBV10-1
D: -
J: TRBJ2-7
size: -
DNA: TGCGCCAGCAGTGCGGGCTCCCCCTCATACGATAACTTC
CDR3: CASSAGSPSYDNF

V: TRBV5-1
D: -
J: TRBJ2-5
size: -
DNA: TGCGCCAGCAGCTTGGGCGGGGCCCCCGGGGACTGGGCCCAGTACTTC
CDR3: CASSLGGAPGDWAQYF

V: TRBV7-2
D: TRBD2
J: TRBJ2-3
size: -
DNA: TGTGCCAGCAGCCCGGTAGCGGGGGGGCCCACAGATACGCAGTATTTT
CDR3: CASSPVAGGPTDTQYF

V: TRBV29-1
D: TRBD1
J: TRBJ2-2
size: -
DNA: TGCAGCGTTGAACAACGGGGACAGGGAAACACCGGGGAGCTGTTTTTT
CDR3: CSVEQRGQGNTGELFF

V: TRBV18
D: -
J: TRBJ2-5
size: once
DNA: TGTGCCAGCTCACCTTCAGGCCCCGCGCGGGGGACCCAGTACTTC
CDR3: CASSPSGPARGTQYF

V: TRBV30
D: TRBD1
J: TRBJ2-7
size: -
DNA: TGTGCCTGGAGTGTAACAGGGGTCTCCTACGAGCAGTACTTC
CDR3: CAWSVTGVSYEQYF

V: TRBV6-1
D: -
J: TRBJ2-5
size: -
DNA: TGTGCCAGCAGTGAAGCCCCGGGTTTGGGAGCGCAAAAAGAGACCCAGTACTTC
CDR3: CASSEAPGLGAQKETQYF

V: TRBV27
D: -
J: TRBJ1-5
size: -
DNA: TGTGCCAGCAGTTTCTTTTGGGGGGCAGATCAGCCCCAGCATTTT
CDR3: CASSFFWGADQPQHF